These T cell receptor beta chains were read from a single sample in a study of blood T cell repertoires in COVID-19. TCRdb's copy holds only in-frame clones and misses some; the assay was immunoSEQ multiplex PCR. The data contain just over 300,000 clones, 87% of them singletons. Specimen: PBMCs or T cells enriched from blood (not recorded which). All receptors come from a woman between 18 and 29 years old who had recovered from COVID-19. Both conserved end residues are part of each CDR3. Fields, in order: D gene, J gene, V gene, clone size, CDR3 protein, CDR3 DNA. D genes are given only for firm matches. Rows give clone size only sometimes, using once, few, many, or a class for an expanded clone.

>TRBD1|TRBJ1-2|TRBV9|.
CASSAGQSGNYGYTF
TGTGCCAGCAGCGCGGGACAGTCCGGGAACTATGGCTACACCTTC
>.|TRBJ1-6|TRBV5-3|.
CARSPPWENSPLHF
TGTGCCAGAAGTCCACCCTGGGAGAATTCACCCCTCCACTTT
>.|TRBJ1-2|TRBV5-8|.
CASSLRLVASYGYTF
TGTGCCAGCAGCTTGCGGCTCGTAGCGAGCTATGGCTACACCTTC
>.|TRBJ1-6|TRBV18|.
CASSHRDSPLHF
TGTGCCAGCTCACACAGGGATTCACCCCTCCACTTT
>.|TRBJ1-1|TRBV30|.
CAWSGLGGPSEAFF
TGTGCCTGGAGTGGGTTGGGGGGGCCAAGTGAAGCTTTCTTT
>.|TRBJ2-6|TRBV24-1|once
CANKYRDTDASGANVLTF
TGTGCCAACAAGTACCGGGACACGGACGCCTCTGGGGCCAACGTCCTGACTTTC
>.|TRBJ2-5|TRBV11-3|few
CASSSGLWETQYF
TGTGCCAGCAGCTCGGGGTTGTGGGAGACCCAGTACTTC
>.|TRBJ2-5|TRBV27|.
CASSSFREETQYF
TGTGCCAGCAGTTCTTTCAGGGAAGAGACCCAGTACTTC
>.|TRBJ2-1|TRBV11-3|.
CASSLSGPEGNEQFF
TGTGCCAGCAGCTTGAGCGGCCCCGAAGGGAATGAGCAGTTCTTC
>TRBD1|TRBJ2-7|TRBV28|.
CASSRQGATYEQYF
TGTGCCAGCAGTCGACAGGGGGCTACCTACGAGCAGTACTTC
>.|TRBJ1-5|TRBV28|.
CASMGWGAERNQPQHF
TGTGCCAGCATGGGGTGGGGAGCTGAGCGCAATCAGCCCCAGCATTTT
>TRBD1|TRBJ1-2|TRBV19|.
CASSITGQGPLLGGYTF
TGTGCCAGTAGTATTACCGGACAGGGTCCTTTACTAGGGGGCTACACCTTC
>TRBD1|TRBJ1-1|TRBV4-1|.
CASSRTGGGNTEAFF
TGCGCCAGCAGCCGAACAGGGGGGGGGAACACTGAAGCTTTCTTT
>TRBD1|TRBJ1-2|TRBV7-2|.
CASQAATGGNLGYTF
TGTGCCAGCCAAGCCGCAACAGGGGGGAATCTTGGCTACACCTTC
>.|TRBJ2-7|TRBV6-5|.
CASSPAGPLGPEQYF
TGTGCCAGCAGTCCCGCTGGGCCCCTGGGTCCCGAGCAGTACTTC
>TRBD1|TRBJ1-2|TRBV6-5|many
CASSYADRGGYTF
TGTGCCAGCAGTTACGCGGACAGGGGTGGCTACACCTTC
>.|TRBJ1-2|TRBV6-2/TRBV6-3|.
CASSQLLPDLGGGYTF
TGTGCCAGCAGTCAACTGCTGCCGGACTTGGGCGGTGGCTACACCTTC
>TRBD1|TRBJ1-1|TRBV15|.
CATRHDRANTEAFF
TGTGCCACCAGGCACGACAGGGCGAACACTGAAGCTTTCTTT
>TRBD1|TRBJ1-5|TRBV15|.
CATSEGAGLSNQPQHF
TGTGCCACCAGCGAGGGGGCAGGGCTTAGCAATCAGCCCCAGCATTTT
>TRBD1|TRBJ2-2|TRBV28|.
CASRTGDRGTGELFF
TGTGCCAGCAGAACGGGGGACAGGGGCACCGGGGAGCTGTTTTTT
>TRBD2|TRBJ2-5|TRBV11-3|.
CASSLGGGASETQYF
TGTGCCAGCAGCTTAGGCGGGGGGGCCTCGGAGACCCAGTACTTC
>TRBD1|TRBJ2-3|TRBV5-1|.
CASSGGTGSDTQYF
TGCGCCAGCAGCGGCGGGACAGGGTCAGATACGCAGTATTTT
>.|TRBJ1-5|TRBV19|.
CASSMRGRGFSNQPQHF
TGTGCCAGTAGTATGAGAGGGAGGGGTTTTAGCAATCAGCCCCAGCATTTT
>.|TRBJ1-1|TRBV5-4|.
CASSLGFSTMNTEAFF
TGTGCCAGCAGCTTGGGATTCTCCACAATGAACACTGAAGCTTTCTTT
>.|TRBJ2-7|TRBV13|few
CASSLGIQTYEQYF
TGTGCCAGCAGCTTAGGCATCCAGACCTACGAGCAGTACTTC
>.|TRBJ2-5|TRBV5-1|.
CASSLVGGLQETQYF
TGCGCCAGCAGCTTGGTTGGGGGCCTACAAGAGACCCAGTACTTC
>.|TRBJ2-7|TRBV27|.
CASSPRGGWDRSYEQYF
TGTGCCAGCAGTCCGCGGGGGGGATGGGACAGGTCCTACGAGCAGTACTTC
>.|TRBJ2-1|TRBV28|.
CAAHGGGRYNEQFF
TGTGCCGCTCACGGCGGAGGAAGGTACAATGAGCAGTTCTTC
>TRBD1|TRBJ1-6|TRBV28|.
CASSPRTGGSPLHF
TGTGCCAGCAGTCCGCGGACAGGGGGATCACCCCTCCACTTT
>TRBD2|TRBJ2-2|TRBV9|.
CASSVDGSGGPNTGELFF
TGTGCCAGCAGCGTAGATGGTAGCGGGGGCCCAAACACCGGGGAGCTGTTTTTT
>.|TRBJ2-3|TRBV10-3|once
CAISDSLGTSTDTQYF
TGTGCCATCAGTGACTCCCTGGGGACTAGCACAGATACGCAGTATTTT
>TRBD2|TRBJ2-1|TRBV28|.
CASSFPHSSGIASYNEQFF
TGTGCCAGCAGTTTCCCCCATAGTAGCGGGATTGCTTCCTACAATGAGCAGTTCTTC
>TRBD2|TRBJ2-3|TRBV9|.
CASSGLAGGPADTQYF
TGTGCCAGCAGCGGCTTAGCGGGAGGGCCCGCAGATACGCAGTATTTT
>TRBD1|TRBJ1-2|TRBV10-3|.
CAISEDRGPYGYTF
TGTGCCATCAGTGAAGACAGGGGCCCCTATGGCTACACCTTC
>TRBD1|TRBJ2-5|TRBV28|.
CASSRKTGFQETQYF
TGTGCCAGCAGTCGGAAGACAGGGTTCCAAGAGACCCAGTACTTC
>.|TRBJ1-2|TRBV19|.
CASGYRDMVNYGYTF
TGTGCCAGTGGATACAGGGATATGGTTAACTATGGCTACACCTTC
>.|TRBJ1-2|TRBV5-6|.
CASSIHQEVNYGYTF
TGTGCCAGCAGCATACACCAGGAGGTTAACTATGGCTACACCTTC
>.|TRBJ2-7|TRBV7-9|.
CASSPEGGAEQYF
TGTGCCAGCAGCCCCGAGGGGGGGGCAGAGCAGTACTTC
>.|TRBJ1-2|TRBV4-1|.
CASSQEAGSNYGYTF
TGCGCCAGCAGCCAAGAAGCAGGGTCCAACTATGGCTACACCTTC
>.|TRBJ1-1|TRBV7-2|few
CASSLTFGQLSTEAFF
TGTGCCAGCAGCTTAACGTTCGGACAGCTGAGCACTGAAGCTTTCTTT
>.|TRBJ1-5|TRBV28|few
CASSPSGQPQHF
TGTGCCAGCAGTCCCTCGGGGCAGCCCCAGCATTTT
>TRBD1|TRBJ1-6|TRBV4-3|once
CASSQEPPGQVTSPLHF
TGCGCCAGCAGCCAAGAACCCCCAGGACAGGTTACTTCACCCCTCCACTTT
>TRBD1|TRBJ2-7|TRBV19|.
CASSLGVGTGSYEQYF
TGTGCCAGTAGCCTAGGGGTAGGGACAGGGAGCTACGAGCAGTACTTC
>.|TRBJ2-5|TRBV19|.
CASSIASGTGQETQYF
TGTGCCAGTAGTATAGCAAGCGGGACAGGCCAAGAGACCCAGTACTTC
>TRBD2|TRBJ2-7|TRBV7-2|.
CASSVGIWTSQIEQYF
TGTGCCAGCAGCGTAGGGATTTGGACTAGTCAAATAGAGCAGTACTTC
>TRBD2|TRBJ2-1|TRBV5-4|.
CASSLELAGNQYNEQFF
TGTGCCAGCAGCTTGGAACTAGCGGGAAACCAATACAATGAGCAGTTCTTC
>.|TRBJ2-7|TRBV4-3|.
CASSLKQGYYEQYF
TGCGCCAGCAGCCTAAAACAGGGATACTACGAGCAGTACTTC